This T cell receptor (beta chain) stems from a study of cytomegalovirus exposure and HLA in healthy donors. The PCR used 60 Vbeta and 13 Jbeta primers. Produced via immunoSEQ multiplex PCR; TCRdb's table is partial and in-frame only. The sample includes about 140,000 clones, 78% seen only once; the top ten take over 2.5%. Sequenced sample: PBMCs. This sequence originates from a male donor in good health and CMV-seronegative.

CDR3 sequence reads: CAWSIARTARGGSPLHF. The CDR3 DNA is TGTGCCTGGAGTATTGCACGTACGGCGAGAGGGGGTTCACCCCTCCACTTT. The chain joins TRBV30 to TRBJ1-6; tentative D call: TRBD1 (6 bases). This CDR3 has 17 residues. V was shortened by 2 bases and J by 9 bases, with 23 bases between the two germline ends. Germline assignment: CDR1 GTSNPN and CDR2 SVGIG (reference sequence).